Below, 11 T cell receptor beta chains from the same sample are listed, as sequenced in a study of blood T cell repertoires in COVID-19. Method: immunoSEQ multiplex PCR; TCRdb's copy keeps in-frame clones and lacks some. Of roughly 200,000 clones listed, roughly 85% are singletons. The sequencing sample was made of peripheral blood. Source of these receptors: a man aged 60 to 75 with acute or convalescent COVID-19.

The chain has TRBV27 and TRBJ2-7; TRBD2 agrees at 9 bases. Per germline, CDR1 MNHEY and CDR2 SMNVEV (reference sequence). The V gene end was trimmed by 10 bases and the J gene end by 4 bases; junction bases not matched to a gene: 8. The CDR3 runs 13 residues. CDR3 sequence (DNA): TGTGCCACCGGACTAGCGTTTAGTTACGAGCAGTACTTC. As protein: CATGLAFSYEQYF.

This clone was seen once. The rearrangement joins TRBV7-2 to TRBJ1-2; 9 nucleotides line up with TRBD1. The CDR3 has 15 amino acids. CDR1 is SGHTA and CDR2 is FQGNSA in the germline V gene. The trim removed 5 bases at V and 2 bases at J, leaving 6 bases unmatched. CDR3 DNA sequence: TGTGCCAGCAGCCCGCGACAGGGGGTGAACTATGGCTACACCTTC. It translates to CASSPRQGVNYGYTF.

The count of this clone is one. V and J are TRBV25-1 and TRBJ1-2, with 8 bases matching TRBD1. Germline CDR1 is MGHDK and CDR2 is SYGVNS. The CDR3 loop spans 14 amino acids. Germline trimming cut 4 bases from V and 4 bases from J; bases unmatched to any gene: 5. CDR3 nucleotides: TGTGCCAGCAGTGCCCCAGGGGGCGGCTATGGCTACACCTTC. Amino acids: CASSAPGGGYGYTF.

The V gene is TRBV4-2, the J gene TRBJ1-2; no reliable D call. Germline CDR1 reads LGHNA; CDR2 reads YNFKEQ. This CDR3 is 11 amino acids long. Trimming stripped 1 base from V and 13 bases from J, with 10 bases between. In DNA, the CDR3 is TGTGCCAGCAGCCAAGGTCCCCTTCCCACCTTC. Amino acid sequence: CASSQGPLPTF.

The CDR3 protein is CASSHPGLASREQFF. For the CDR3, the DNA is TGCGCCAGCAGCCACCCGGGACTAGCGTCTAGGGAGCAGTTCTTC. V is TRBV4-1 and J is TRBJ2-1; 10 nucleotides align to TRBD2. The CDR3 spans 15 residues. V lost 3 bases and J lost 10; bases outside the gene matches: 9. The germline gives CDR1 MGHRA, CDR2 YSYEKL.

The chain couples TRBV7-9 to TRBJ1-2, with D possibly TRBD1 on 5 matching bases. V lost 1 base, J lost 4 bases, and 7 bases lay in between. Per germline, CDR1 SEHNR and CDR2 FQNEAQ (reference sequence). This CDR3 comprises 13 residues. CDR3 DNA: TGTGCCAGCAGCTTAGGACAGCTCTATGGCTACACCTTC. It specifies CASSLGQLYGYTF.

This clone occurred a few times. CDR3 bases: TGTGCCAGCAGCTTAGAGGGCGGGCCAAGGGTAAAACTGTTTTTT. It codes for CASSLEGGPRVKLFF. This chain uses TRBV7-6 with TRBJ1-4; no definite D call. The germline V gene has CDR1 SGHVS and CDR2 FNYEAQ. The CDR3 sequence is 15 residues long. The V end lost 1 base, the J end lost 10 bases, and 16 bases lay between the germline ends. The complete variable domain, with remaining parts taken from reference TRBV7-6 and TRBJ1-4, reads GAGVSQSPRYKVTKRGQDVALRCDPISGHVSLYWYRQALGQGPEFLTYFNYEAQQDKSGLPNDRFSAERPEGSISTLTIQRTEQRDSAMYRCASSLEGGPRVKLFFGSGTQLSVL.

The chain recombines TRBV21-1 with TRBJ1-3; TRBD1, the table's D call, was not compared with the DNA. TRBV21-1 is flagged as a pseudogene. CDR3 length: 16 residues. The CDR3 nucleotides are TGTGCCAGCAGCCCTCCCCAGGGGTTATGGGGAAACACCATATATTTT. This encodes CASSPPQGLWGNTIYF.

The chain uses TRBV5-6 and TRBJ2-1, with 9 nucleotides matching TRBD2. Germline loops: CDR1 SGHDT, CDR2 YYEEEE. With V trimmed by 4 bases and J by 5 bases, 16 bases remained unmatched. This CDR3 region has 18 residues. CDR3 sequence (DNA): TGTGCCAGCAGCCTCGTCCCGGGACTAGCACAAGGGGACAATGAGCAGTTCTTC. This gives the protein CASSLVPGLAQGDNEQFF.

The chain combines TRBV4-3 with TRBJ1-5, with D hard to call. Germline CDR1 is LGHNA and CDR2 is YSLEER. The CDR3 consists of 13 residues. The ends were cut back, 4 bases at V and 9 bases at J, with 13 bases in the middle. CDR3 coding DNA: TGCGCCAGCAGCCGAGAGATCTTTAGGCCCCAGCATTTT. Residues: CASSREIFRPQHF.

The chain uses TRBV28 and TRBJ2-4; 13 bases map to TRBD2. Germline V gene sequence: CDR1 MDHEN, CDR2 SYDVKM. Trimming cost V 6 bases and J 0 bases; bases outside gene matches: 14. The CDR3 consists of 20 residues. As DNA, the CDR3 is TGTGCCAGCAGCGGAGGAGCCGGGACTAGCGGGACCGGAGCCAAAAACATTCAGTACTTC. This gives the protein CASSGGAGTSGTGAKNIQYF.